This T cell receptor beta chain was retrieved from a study of blood T cells in healthy people across ages. The CDR3 has 11 amino acids. V lost 0 bases and J lost 11, with 8 bases in between. Looked up from germline, CDR1 is SQVTM and CDR2 is ANQGSEA. A J-beta primer mix and a sample-barcoded 5' primer were used in a second PCR of roughly 6 to 11 cycles. Each CDR3 protein is one row after TCRdb ran MiXCR on the 5' RACE reads. The sample shows roughly 700,000 distinct CDR3 sequences, 25% of them seen only once. The data also belong to a second study, concerning T cells of mothers and their children. According to that study: Both sample barcodes and 2-4 random nucleotides came from the M1S primer of the second PCR.

The source is a boy between 10 and 17 years old in good health. The genes are TRBV29-1 and TRBJ2-4, with a tentative D call TRBD2 (5 bases). The source material was blood. The DNA for the CDR3 is TGCAGCGTTGAAGATCGGGGAGTTCAGTACTTC. It translates to CSVEDRGVQYF.